These 32 T cell receptor beta chains originate from one sample sequenced in a study of blood T cell repertoires in COVID-19 (dated by TCRdb to 2018 to 2021). The library was obtained by the immunoSEQ multiplex PCR assay. Imported from immuneACCESS, the table was reduced by TCRdb to in-frame sequences with V and J called. These copies leave out some clones; in studies compared against another copy, an unresolved V gene accounts for under half, and the cause of the remainder is not known. Within this sample are about 5,100 clones, with about 88% of them counted one time only. Clones ranked in the top ten supply approximately 2.9% of the sample. The sample comprised peripheral blood. The source of these receptors is an elderly woman with acute or convalescent COVID-19.

This chain joins TRBV7-9 and TRBJ2-1, with D possibly TRBD1 on 6 matching bases. Germline-derived CDR1 and CDR2 are SEHNR and FQNEAQ (reference sequence). V was clipped by 5 bases and J by 6 bases, with 17 bases between them. CDR3 length: 15 amino acids. The CDR3 sequence: CASSPTGLPTNEQFF. CDR3 nucleotides: TGTGCCAGCAGCCCTACAGGGCTCCCTACCAATGAGCAGTTCTTC.

The chain couples TRBV7-8 to TRBJ1-1, with D possibly being TRBD1 (6 bases). The CDR3 runs to 19 residues. CDR1 SGHVS and CDR2 FQNEAQ come from the germline V gene. Trimming took off 0 bases at V and 0 bases at J, with 20 bases between the two ends. CDR3 in DNA: TGTGCCAGCAGCTTAGCTACAGGGTCCCTACTGGGGTTGAACACTGAAGCTTTCTTT. Amino acids: CASSLATGSLLGLNTEAFF.

V gene TRBV28 combines with J gene TRBJ2-1; 8 bases are a match to TRBD2. This CDR3 spans 14 amino acids. V dropped 7 bases and J dropped 2; count of bases not matched to a gene: 4. Germline CDR1 reads MDHEN; CDR2 reads SYDVKM. The DNA for the CDR3 is TGTGCCAGCATTCGGGGGGGTACCTACAATGAGCAGTTCTTC. This codes for CASIRGGTYNEQFF.

This clone counts as large. This chain connects TRBV5-6 to TRBJ1-2; D is possibly TRBD1 (6 bases). Trimming stripped 0 bases from V and 0 bases from J, with 21 bases between. The germline V gene has CDR1 SGHDT and CDR2 YYEEEE. CDR3 length: 19 residues. CDR3 sequence reads: CASSLGPRGGALSNYGYTF. The CDR3 DNA reads TGTGCCAGCAGCTTGGGGCCGAGAGGGGGAGCCCTTTCTAACTATGGCTACACCTTC.

This chain connects TRBV19 to TRBJ2-7, with 9 bases matching TRBD1. J gave up 2 bases and V 5 bases, and 7 bases lay outside the gene matches. This CDR3 comprises 15 residues. Germline assignment: CDR1 LNHDA and CDR2 SQIVND (reference sequence). Here the CDR3 DNA reads TGTGCCAGTAGTCCGGGGGGACAGGGTACCTACGAGCAGTACTTC. Its protein is CASSPGGQGTYEQYF.

The genes are TRBV19 and TRBJ2-7; perhaps TRBD1 as D (6 bases). Deletions cut 5 bases from V and 6 bases from J, with 17 bases between. This CDR3 comprises 14 residues. CDR1 is LNHDA and CDR2 is SQIVND in the germline V gene (reference sequence). CDR3 in amino acids: CASSSIQGFGEQYF. CDR3 DNA sequence: TGTGCCAGTAGTTCCATACAGGGTTTCGGCGAGCAGTACTTC.

The sample holds one count of this clone. This chain links TRBV5-4 with TRBJ2-3; D perhaps matches TRBD2 (6 bases). V gave up 3 bases and J gave up 4 bases, with 18 bases separating them. CDR3 length: 16 residues. The germline CDR1 and CDR2 sequences are SGHNT and YYREEE (reference sequence). The CDR3 DNA follows: TGTGCCAGCAGCTGGGGACTGGCTGCATCGTCAGATACGCAGTATTTT. Encoded protein: CASSWGLAASSDTQYF.

This clone appeared once. The chain combines TRBV7-2 with TRBJ2-7; a weak D match, TRBD2 (5 bases). CDR1 and CDR2 (germline): SGHTA, FQGNSA. The CDR3 is 13 residues long. Trimming removed 3 bases from V and 6 bases from J, with 12 bases in between. The CDR3 nucleotides read TGTGCCAGCAGCTTTTCTAGCAATGGCGAGCAGTACTTC. As protein: CASSFSSNGEQYF.

The genes are TRBV4-1 and TRBJ2-2, with D perhaps matching TRBD1 (5 bases). Germline CDR1 and CDR2: MGHRA and YSYEKL. The CDR3 runs to 16 residues. Trimming shortened V by 0 bases and J by 4 bases, and 12 bases separated the two germline ends. The CDR3 sequence: CASSQEPRVITGELFF. The CDR3 nucleotides read TGCGCCAGCAGCCAAGAACCCAGGGTTATCACCGGGGAGCTGTTTTTT.

V usage is TRBV9 and J usage is TRBJ1-1; D remains ambiguous. Germline V gene data show CDR1 as SGDLS and CDR2 as YYNGEE. V was cut by 0 bases and J by 0 bases, with 12 bases left in between. The CDR3 loop spans 16 amino acids. CDR3 in DNA: TGTGCCAGCAGCGTAGCGGGAACCCTCATGAACACTGAAGCTTTCTTT. Translation: CASSVAGTLMNTEAFF.

This sequence joins TRBV28 and TRBJ2-7; the D gene is possibly TRBD1 (6 bases). Looked up from germline, CDR1 is MDHEN and CDR2 is SYDVKM. V was cut by 8 bases and J by 3 bases, with 26 bases left in between. The CDR3 extends over 17 amino acids. CDR3 protein: CASQFERGISSDYEQYF. As DNA, the CDR3 is TGTGCCAGCCAATTCGAAAGGGGGATCAGCTCTGACTACGAGCAGTACTTC.

This chain connects TRBV27 to TRBJ1-6; the match to TRBD1 covers 7 bases. This CDR3 has 14 residues. Trimming removed 5 bases from V and 8 bases from J; junction bases left unmatched: 6. Germline V gene lookup returns CDR1 MNHEY and CDR2 SMNVEV (reference sequence). CDR3 sequence reads: CASSINRGDSPLHF. The CDR3 coding sequence is TGTGCCAGCAGTATAAACAGGGGCGATTCACCCCTCCACTTT.

This chain links TRBV5-4 with TRBJ2-1; 8 bases are shared with TRBD2. The V gene end was trimmed by 4 bases and the J gene end by 0 bases; junction bases not matched to a gene: 9. Germline loops: CDR1 SGHNT, CDR2 YYREEE (reference sequence). CDR3 length equals 17 residues. DNA for the CDR3: TGTGCCAGCAGCCCGACGGGGGGGGTGAGCTCCTACAATGAGCAGTTCTTC. This encodes CASSPTGGVSSYNEQFF.

This clone was seen only a few times. The V gene is TRBV3-1 (or the pseudogene TRBV3-2), the J gene TRBJ1-2, with a tentative D call TRBD1 (6 bases). Germline V lookup: CDR1 LGHDT, CDR2 YNNKEL (reference sequence). V gave up 8 bases and J gave up 4 bases, with 14 bases separating them. The CDR3 loop spans 13 amino acids. Here the CDR3 DNA reads TGTGCCAGCGGCTACAGGGTCGGCTATGGCTACACCTTC. Amino acid sequence: CASGYRVGYGYTF.

The chain employs TRBV19 and TRBJ1-5; no clear D gene. Germline V gene sequence: CDR1 LNHDA, CDR2 SQIVND (reference sequence). The CDR3 totals 15 residues. Between the trimmed V and J ends, which lost 7 bases and 0 bases, there was a span of 13 bases. The CDR3 sequence is CASTPDMYSNQPQHF. Here the CDR3 DNA reads TGTGCCAGTACCCCCGACATGTATAGCAATCAGCCCCAGCATTTT.

The CDR3 coding sequence is TGCAGCGTGGACGACAGGGGGTCTGGAAACACCATATATTTT. Translating it yields CSVDDRGSGNTIYF. The chain recombines TRBV29-1 with TRBJ1-3, with 9 bases identical to TRBD1. The germline V gene has CDR1 SQVTM and CDR2 ANQGSEA. V dropped 6 bases and J dropped 1; count of bases not matched to a gene: 4. The CDR3 length is 14 residues.

The chain recombines TRBV5-1 with TRBJ2-1, with a tentative D call TRBD2 (6 bases). The CDR3 consists of 16 residues. Germline CDR1 and CDR2: SGHRS and YFSETQ. Trimming removed 0 bases at V and 3 bases at J, with 13 bases between. CDR3 DNA sequence: TGCGCCAGCAGCTTGGGGGGACTTGATGTCTACAATGAGCAGTTCTTC. It is translated as CASSLGGLDVYNEQFF. Supplemented by reference TRBV5-1 and TRBJ2-1, the full variable domain reads KAGVTQTPRYLIKTRGQQVTLSCSPISGHRSVSWYQQTPGQGLQFLFEYFSETQRNKGNFPGRFSGRQFSNSRSEMNVSTLELGDSALYLCASSLGGLDVYNEQFFGPGTRLTVL.

Turning to this clone: Compared with germline, one end of the junction differs, possibly owing to a read error. This chain connects TRBV15 to TRBJ2-1, with TRBD1 as a possible D gene (5 bases). This CDR3 has 13 residues. Germline CDR1 reads LNHNV; CDR2 reads YYDKDF (reference sequence). CDR3 in amino acids: CATSRPHTGFVVF. CDR3 sequence (DNA): TGTGCCACCAGCAGACCTCACACAGGCTTTGTGGTCTTC.

The chain carries TRBV5-4 and TRBJ2-5, with 8 bases fitting TRBD2. The J segment lost 2 bases and the V segment lost 4 bases, leaving 7 bases of the junction unmatched. The V gene's germline CDR1 is SGHNT and CDR2 YYREEE (reference sequence). This CDR3 is built from 15 residues. The CDR3 DNA sequence: TGTGCCAGCAGCCCCGGCGGGGGGCGACAAGAGACCCAGTACTTC. Its protein is CASSPGGGRQETQYF.

The chain uses TRBV5-4 and TRBJ2-1; 7 bases map to TRBD1. With V trimmed by 4 bases and J by 6 bases, 7 bases remained unmatched. The CDR3 is made up of 14 amino acids. Germline CDR1 reads SGHNT; CDR2 reads YYREEE (reference sequence). The CDR3 nucleotides are TGTGCCAGCAGCAGTAGGACAGGCTTCAATGAGCAGTTCTTC. Its translation: CASSSRTGFNEQFF.

As DNA, the CDR3 is TGTGCCAGCAGCTTGGCGGGGGGGCAAGAGACCCAGTACTTC. As protein: CASSLAGGQETQYF. The V and J genes are TRBV5-4 and TRBJ2-5, with 8 bases that match TRBD2. The ends lost 0 bases at V and 2 bases at J; junction bases unmatched: 0. This CDR3 region has 14 residues. Germline CDR1 SGHNT, CDR2 YYREEE (reference sequence). Full variable domain (rest looked up from reference TRBV5-4 and TRBJ2-5): ETGVTQSPTHLIKTRGQQVTLRCSSQSGHNTVSWYQQALGQGPQFIFQYYREEENGRGNFPPRFSGLQFPNYSSELNVNALELDDSALYLCASSLAGGQETQYFGPGTRLLVL.

This rearrangement joins TRBV24-1 to TRBJ1-2; D is perhaps TRBD1 (5 bases). The CDR3 is 14 residues long. The germline gives CDR1 KGHDR, CDR2 SFDVKD. Between the trimmed V and J ends, which lost 3 bases and 8 bases, there was a span of 15 bases. The CDR3 protein is CATSDEGRGPGYTF. CDR3 nucleotide sequence: TGTGCCACCAGTGATGAAGGGAGGGGACCGGGCTACACCTTC.

This rearrangement joins TRBV5-5 to TRBJ2-7; TRBD2 aligns across 9 bases. The CDR3 totals 15 residues. Trimming cost V 6 bases and J 3 bases; bases outside gene matches: 10. Per germline, CDR1 SGHKS and CDR2 YYEKEE (reference sequence). The CDR3 region has the DNA TGTGCCAGCATCCTGGCGGCGGGGGGGAACTACGAGCAGTACTTC. Protein: CASILAAGGNYEQYF.

The V gene is TRBV7-2, the J gene TRBJ2-5, with TRBD1 identical over 7 bases. The CDR3 is 14 amino acids. The germline CDR1 and CDR2 sequences are SGHTA and FQGNSA. The J segment lost 4 bases and the V segment lost 5 bases, leaving 7 bases of the junction unmatched. The CDR3 region is CASSLGGRRETQYF. The CDR3 DNA reads TGTGCCAGCAGCCTAGGGGGCCGGCGAGAGACCCAGTACTTC.

The rearrangement joins TRBV9 to TRBJ2-4; D is perhaps TRBD2 (5 bases). CDR3 length: 13 residues. The germline V gene has CDR1 SGDLS and CDR2 YYNGEE. Trimming took off 3 bases at V and 8 bases at J, with 12 bases between the two ends. CDR3 sequence reads: CASSAPDGDIQYF. The DNA of the CDR3 is TGTGCCAGCAGCGCACCAGACGGGGACATTCAGTACTTC.

This rearrangement joins TRBV7-9 to TRBJ1-6, with 12 nucleotides matching TRBD1. CDR3 length: 15 residues. The junction had 5 bases not matched to a gene; V was cut back by 5 bases and J by 9 bases. Looked up from germline, CDR1 is SEHNR and CDR2 is FQNEAQ (reference sequence). The CDR3 DNA follows: TGTGCCAGCAGCCCAGGGACAGGGGGCACTTCACCCCTCCACTTT. Protein product: CASSPGTGGTSPLHF.

J is TRBJ2-6 and V is TRBV6-2 or TRBV6-3; 10 bases line up with TRBD2. The trim removed 2 bases at V and 0 bases at J, leaving 10 bases unmatched. This CDR3 region has 20 residues. The germline V gene encodes CDR1 MNHEY and CDR2 SVGEGT. The CDR3 DNA reads TGTGCCAGCAGTTACGGTGGGGCACTAGCGGGGTTCTCTGGGGCCAACGTCCTGACTTTC. This codes for CASSYGGALAGFSGANVLTF.

This clone is a singleton in its sample. J is TRBJ2-5 and V is TRBV12-5, with TRBD1 matching over 7 bases. This CDR3 region has 14 residues. The trim removed 3 bases at V and 3 bases at J, leaving 4 bases unmatched. The germline CDR1 and CDR2 sequences are LGHNT and FRNRAP. The CDR3 loop reads CASGLGQAEETQYF. CDR3 coding DNA: TGTGCTAGTGGTTTAGGACAGGCTGAAGAGACCCAGTACTTC.

The rearrangement uses TRBV5-6 and TRBJ1-3; D is ambiguous. Germline CDR1 and CDR2: SGHDT and YYEEEE. The CDR3 runs to 15 residues. The V end was cut by 4 bases, the J end by 0 bases, with 11 bases between. The CDR3 region is CASSAGFASGNTIYF. The CDR3 bases are TGTGCCAGCAGCGCGGGCTTCGCCTCTGGAAACACCATATATTTT.

This sequence joins TRBV2 and TRBJ1-3; 9 positions agree with TRBD1. Losses at the gene ends were 4 bases for V and 2 bases for J; bases not matched to a gene: 6. There are 16 residues in the CDR3. Germline-derived CDR1 and CDR2 are SNHLY and FYNNEI. CDR3 nucleotides: TGTGCCAGCAGTGGAGGCTGGACAGGGGCTGGAAACACCATATATTTT. It specifies CASSGGWTGAGNTIYF.

This clone was counted only a few times. The chain employs TRBV5-8 and TRBJ2-7, with 8 bases fitting TRBD1. The CDR3 length is 16 residues. V trimming: 1 base; J trimming: 1 base; junction bases outside the gene matches: 7. Germline V gene lookup returns CDR1 SGHTS and CDR2 YDEGEE. The CDR3 loop reads CASSLNFGTGSYEQYF. For the CDR3, the DNA is TGTGCCAGCAGCTTGAATTTTGGGACAGGTTCCTACGAGCAGTACTTC.

This clone was seen a few times. V is TRBV3-1 (or the pseudogene TRBV3-2) and J is TRBJ1-3; possible D gene TRBD1, 5 bases. This CDR3 has 15 amino acids. CDR1 and CDR2 (germline): LGHDT, YNNKEL (reference sequence). V was trimmed by 1 base and J by 4 bases, leaving 11 bases between them. CDR3 in DNA: TGTGCCAGCAGCCAAGGGGGCGGAACGGGAAACACCATATATTTT. Translation gives CASSQGGGTGNTIYF.